The text below deals with one T cell receptor (beta chain). This clone appeared a few times. It has no known antigen specificity. The CDR3 does not close with the conserved phenylalanine or tryptophan, likely indicating a read error. No DNA is shown, since the ends of the CDR3 on it are uncertain; the CDR3 is the one TCRdb lists. For commercial TCRB immunosequencing, 400 to 550 nanograms of biopsy DNA were submitted for each sample. CDR3 regions were amplified from genomic DNA by Adaptive Biotechnology using a two-step, amplification bias-controlled multiplex PCR. Primers covering every V and J gene segment were used in the first PCR, while barcodes and Illumina adapters were added in the second PCR. An Illumina instrument was used to sequence the CDR3 libraries. In the source study's methods: The analysis drew on both the pipelines supplied by the vendor and custom analysis of the raw data in R/Bioconductor running R version 3.3.0. Clonality, ranging from 0 to 1, was calculated as the inverse of the normalised Shannon entropy of all productive clones. High-frequency clones were defined as the share of the repertoire taken up by the top 100 clones, keeping only clones that passed a 95% confidence test. The Simpson index measured repertoire diversity, and the Morisita-Horn index measured overlap between samples. The table was pulled from immuneACCESS by TCRdb, which kept in-frame rearrangements only. Such tables lose some clones; where checked, under half of the loss comes from unresolved V genes, and the rest has no known cause. V, J and clone size are those of that table, while D and trimming were read from the DNA. Recorded for this sample are around 10,000 clones; approximately 81% of them occurred a single time. The leading ten clones occupy approximately 16% of the sample.

The time point tag for this specimen amounts to: neoterminal ileum biopsy at postoperative endoscopy, about 6 months after surgery. Eligible patients were adults with ileal or ileocolonic Crohn's disease who had an indication for ileocolonic resection. Before DNA extraction, whole ileal mucosal biopsies were kept frozen at -80 degrees C. A TRizol-based method was used to extract genomic DNA from the frozen whole biopsies, and the DNA was quantified with a NanoDrop 2000 spectrophotometer. The data derive from a study of T cell repertoires in ileal Crohn's disease (dated by TCRdb to the late 2010s). With respect to the entire study: Median disease duration was roughly 8.2 years, and 35% to 40% of patients were identified as active smokers at the time of surgery. A total of some 170 mucosal samples from approximately 60 patients were sequenced, with samples obtained at several locations on the surgical specimen and at postoperative endoscopy. Neoterminal ileum biopsies obtained at postoperative colonoscopy were designated as M6 samples. The TCR repertoire was analysed in about 50 patients with Crohn's disease drawn from a prospective multicentre cohort. Postoperative therapy was given to about half of the patients, with thiopurines administered to ten to eleven patients and anti-TNF agents administered to 15 to 20 patients. A Rutgeerts score above i0 was used to define endoscopic postoperative recurrence. Surgery was performed for a complication in all patients, with stricturing disease in 61% and penetrating disease in approximately 40%. Running in parallel with the study was a multicentre cohort set up to find predictors of early endoscopic recurrence following ileocolonic resection.

General findings and caveats noted by the study authors: Sorted CD8 T cells carried more high-frequency clones than CD4 T cells, suggesting mucosal expansions were mainly CD8. Patients who were active smokers at surgery had a significantly higher proportion of clonal expansions than non-smokers (around 24% vs 18%, p=0.02). Mucosal CD4 and CD8 T cells were sorted and sequenced only in a subgroup of patients, whose size was not stated. Endoscopic recurrence was linked to a higher percentage of high-frequency clones at surgery, and recurrence occurred in every patient whose clonality exceeded 26.8% (18/57). The timing of postoperative endoscopy varied within the first year after surgery, and the median delay was 6.9 months.

The CDR3 is 12 residues long, counting both termini. In the germline V gene, CDR1 corresponds to SGHVS and CDR2 to FNYEAQ. This receptor chain uses TRBV7-6 and TRBJ1-1. This clonotype was sampled from an adult with Crohn's disease. The sequenced material came from ileal tissue. The CDR3: CASSIYIPRFSL.